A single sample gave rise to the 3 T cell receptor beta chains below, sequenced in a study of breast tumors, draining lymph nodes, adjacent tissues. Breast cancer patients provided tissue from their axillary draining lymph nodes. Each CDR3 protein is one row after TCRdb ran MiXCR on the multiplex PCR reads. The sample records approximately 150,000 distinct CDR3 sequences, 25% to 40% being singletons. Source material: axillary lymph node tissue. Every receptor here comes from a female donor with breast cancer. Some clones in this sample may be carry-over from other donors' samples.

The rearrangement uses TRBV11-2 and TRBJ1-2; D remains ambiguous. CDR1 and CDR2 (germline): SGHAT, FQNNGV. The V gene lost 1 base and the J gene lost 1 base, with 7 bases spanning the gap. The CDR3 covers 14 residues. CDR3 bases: TGTGCCAGCAGCTTAGGTTCCGTTAACTATGGCTACACCTTC. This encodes CASSLGSVNYGYTF.

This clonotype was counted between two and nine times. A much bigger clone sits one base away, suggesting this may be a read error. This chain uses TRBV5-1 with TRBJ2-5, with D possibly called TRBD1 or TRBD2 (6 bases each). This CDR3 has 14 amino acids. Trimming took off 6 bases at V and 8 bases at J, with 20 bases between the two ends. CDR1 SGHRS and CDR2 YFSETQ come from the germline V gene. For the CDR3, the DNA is TGCGCCAGCAACAAAGGGGGGCGCAGGGACACCCAGTACTTC. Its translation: CASNKGGRRDTQYF.

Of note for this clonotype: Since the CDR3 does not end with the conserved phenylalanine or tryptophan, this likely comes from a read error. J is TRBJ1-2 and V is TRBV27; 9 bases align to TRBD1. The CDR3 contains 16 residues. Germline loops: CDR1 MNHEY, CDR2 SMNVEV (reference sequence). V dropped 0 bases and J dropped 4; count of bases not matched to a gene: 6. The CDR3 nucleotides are TGTGCCAGCAGTTTATCCGGACAGGGGATAGGCTATGGCTACACCCTC. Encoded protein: CASSLSGQGIGYGYTL.